This T cell receptor beta chain is from a study of shared clonotypes between healthy human individuals. Naive CD8 cells lacked CD45RO, underwent positive selection for CCR7 and left out terminally differentiated effector memory CD45RA+ cells. All donors were Caucasian adults living in Nashville, Tennessee. The protocol was immunoSEQ multiplex PCR, while the TCRdb copy is restricted to in-frame clones and leaves out a portion. The table has about 2 million clones, less than 95% seen once. This clone appeared a few times. CDR1 and CDR2 (germline): SGDLS, YYNGEE. J was trimmed by 4 bases and V by 4 bases; bases with no gene match: 20. CDR3 length: 20 residues.

The receptor comes from a man in his late teens or twenties in good health. This rearrangement joins TRBV9 to TRBJ2-1, with 10 bases fitting TRBD2. Material: naive CD8+ T cells sorted from blood. The CDR3 region has the DNA TGTGCCAGCAGCACACGAAGTACGACTAGCGGGTTACCAGGGTACAATGAGCAGTTCTTC. Translated, it gives CASSTRSTTSGLPGYNEQFF.